This T cell receptor (beta chain) was identified during a study of human T cells and chemical hapten exposure (dated by TCRdb to the early 2020s). About the investigation overall: Libraries were pooled for sequencing, and per-sample TCR yields varied mainly because of small differences in library volumes within the pool. Both TCR alpha and TCR beta chains were sequenced from each blood RNA sample. In alopecia patients, the study followed how the peripheral blood TCR repertoire changed in vivo over primary and secondary sensitization to diphenylcyclopropenone (DPC), a hapten. The paper as a whole reports these results and caveats: The number of TCRs above 1 in 1000 frequency did not change with DPC sensitization; there was no evidence of global repertoire structure alterations. After repeated subsampling, the strength of the expansion versus patch-test correlation and the threshold at which it became significant changed.

To note about this clonotype: The antigen it binds to is not known. Base qualities are not provided; no much larger clone lies one nucleotide away.

In light of the paper, this sample's time point label describes: healthy volunteer bleed at 6 weeks. Total RNA was extracted from unfractionated whole blood collected in Tempus Blood RNA tubes. As TCR sequencing controls, about 5 healthy volunteers were used, with blood taken at day 0, 2 weeks and 6 weeks. CDR1 and CDR2, per the germline V gene, are SGHRS and YFSETQ. Germline trimming amounts to 4 bases on V and 3 bases on J, with 7 as the count of junction bases outside the gene matches. Inclusive of the bounding cysteine and phenylalanine, the CDR3 is 17 residues long. The sequence is cut down to CDR3 DNA, 51 bases in frame from base 1. The receptor library was made with RACE. Sequencing was performed on a NextSeq 500. Library preparation attached unique molecular identifiers to individual cDNA molecules for quantitative, reproducible TCR counting. The study's processing was this. The median number of TCRs per sample was roughly 100,000, ranging from roughly 23,224 to 690,600. The Decombinator software suite was used to annotate V, J and CDR3 in the TCR reads. For PS versus PT1 abundance plots, all samples were subsampled to the same number of TCRs (28,000). Expanded TCRs were defined as absent before sensitization and observed at least eight times at the 2-week time point. TCRdb reworked the public reads: Q25 trimming with fastp, MiXCR clone assembly, productive beta chains retained. Rows matching on CDR3 protein sequence are summarized as one entry with the most common DNA and genes. These V and J calls originate from TCRdb's pipeline instead of the authors' own analysis. The table for this sample lists about 80,000 distinct CDR3 sequences; around 9.3% of them were counted only once. About 1.7% of the sample is in the top ten clones.

Specimen: whole blood. The rearrangement joined TRBV5-1 to TRBJ2-3; TRBD2 agrees with 14 junctional bases. The sequence came from a female donor in good health. Some clones in this sample may be carry-over from other donors' samples. The DNA reads as follows: TGCGCCAGCAGCCCGGGACTAGCGGGGGTCCCAACAGATACGCAGTATTTT. The translation is CASSPGLAGVPTDTQYF.